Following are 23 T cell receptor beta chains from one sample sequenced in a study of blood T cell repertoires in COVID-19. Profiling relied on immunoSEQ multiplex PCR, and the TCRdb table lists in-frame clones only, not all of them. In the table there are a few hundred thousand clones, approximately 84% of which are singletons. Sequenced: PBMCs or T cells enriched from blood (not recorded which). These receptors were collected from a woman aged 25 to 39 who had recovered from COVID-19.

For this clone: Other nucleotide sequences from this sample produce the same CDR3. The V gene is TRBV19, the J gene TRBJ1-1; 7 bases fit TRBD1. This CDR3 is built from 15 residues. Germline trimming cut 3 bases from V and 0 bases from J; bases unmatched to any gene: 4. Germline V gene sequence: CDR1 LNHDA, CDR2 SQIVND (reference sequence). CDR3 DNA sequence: TGTGCCAGTAGTATCCGGCAGGGGGTGAACACTGAAGCTTTCTTT. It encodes CASSIRQGVNTEAFF.

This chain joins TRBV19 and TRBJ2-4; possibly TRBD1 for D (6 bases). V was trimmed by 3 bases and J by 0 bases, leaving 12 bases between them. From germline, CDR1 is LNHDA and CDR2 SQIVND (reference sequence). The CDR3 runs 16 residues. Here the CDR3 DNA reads TGTGCCAGTAGTATTCGTTACAGGGCAGCCAAAAACATTCAGTACTTC. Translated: CASSIRYRAAKNIQYF.

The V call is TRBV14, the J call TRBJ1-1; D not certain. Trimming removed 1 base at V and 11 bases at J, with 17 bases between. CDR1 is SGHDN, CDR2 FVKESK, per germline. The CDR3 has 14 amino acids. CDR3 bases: TGTGCCAGCAGCCAAGTGGAGGGCAGGAGGCGGGCTTTCTTT. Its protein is CASSQVEGRRRAFF.

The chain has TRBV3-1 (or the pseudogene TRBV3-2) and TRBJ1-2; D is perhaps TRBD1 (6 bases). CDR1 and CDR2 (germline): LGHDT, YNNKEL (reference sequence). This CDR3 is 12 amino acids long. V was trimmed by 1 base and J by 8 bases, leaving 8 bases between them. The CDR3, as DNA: TGTGCCAGCAGCCAAGTCGACAGGGGCTACACCTTC. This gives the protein CASSQVDRGYTF.

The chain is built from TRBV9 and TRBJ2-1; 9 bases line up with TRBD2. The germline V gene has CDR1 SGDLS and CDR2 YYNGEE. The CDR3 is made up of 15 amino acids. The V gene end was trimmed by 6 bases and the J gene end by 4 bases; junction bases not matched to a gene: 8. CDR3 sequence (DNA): TGTGCCAGCACCGTGGATAGCGGGGGTTACAATGAGCAGTTCTTC. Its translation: CASTVDSGGYNEQFF.

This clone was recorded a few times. CDR3 region: CASSQQGTQPQHF. Here the CDR3 DNA reads TGTGCCAGCAGCCAACAGGGGACTCAGCCCCAGCATTTT. V gene TRBV3-1 (or the pseudogene TRBV3-2) combines with J gene TRBJ1-5, with a tentative D call TRBD1 (6 bases). The CDR3 is made up of 13 amino acids. Per germline, CDR1 LGHDT and CDR2 YNNKEL (reference sequence). The V end lost 2 bases, the J end lost 6 bases, and 8 bases lay between the germline ends.

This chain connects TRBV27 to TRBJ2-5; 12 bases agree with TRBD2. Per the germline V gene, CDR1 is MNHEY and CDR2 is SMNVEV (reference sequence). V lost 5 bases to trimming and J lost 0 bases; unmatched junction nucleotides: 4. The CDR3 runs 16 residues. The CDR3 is CASSRGLAGYQETQYF. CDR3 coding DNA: TGTGCCAGCAGTAGAGGACTAGCGGGGTACCAAGAGACCCAGTACTTC.

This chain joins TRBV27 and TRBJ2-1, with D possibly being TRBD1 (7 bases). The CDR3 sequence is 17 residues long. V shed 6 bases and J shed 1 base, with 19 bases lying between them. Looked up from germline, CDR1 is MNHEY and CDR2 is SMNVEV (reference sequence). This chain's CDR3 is CASRFRGVAESYNEQFF. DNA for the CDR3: TGTGCCAGCAGATTCAGGGGGGTAGCAGAATCCTACAATGAGCAGTTCTTC.

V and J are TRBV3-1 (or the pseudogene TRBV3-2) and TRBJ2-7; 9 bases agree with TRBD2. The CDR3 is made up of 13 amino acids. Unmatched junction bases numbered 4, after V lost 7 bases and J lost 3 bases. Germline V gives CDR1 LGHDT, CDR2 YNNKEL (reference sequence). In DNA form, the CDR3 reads TGTGCCAGCATGCGGGAGGGGGTCTACGAGCAGTACTTC. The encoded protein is CASMREGVYEQYF.

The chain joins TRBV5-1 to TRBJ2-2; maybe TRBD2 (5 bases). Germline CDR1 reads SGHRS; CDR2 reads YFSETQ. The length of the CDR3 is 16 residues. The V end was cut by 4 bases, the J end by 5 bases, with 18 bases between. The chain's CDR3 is CASSPYSRAETGELFF. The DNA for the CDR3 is TGCGCCAGCAGCCCTTATAGCCGAGCGGAGACCGGGGAGCTGTTTTTT.

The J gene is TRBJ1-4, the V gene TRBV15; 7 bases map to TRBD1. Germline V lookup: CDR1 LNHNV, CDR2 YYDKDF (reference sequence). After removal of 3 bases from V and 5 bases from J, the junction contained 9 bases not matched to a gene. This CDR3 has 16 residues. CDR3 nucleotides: TGTGCCACCAGCAGGCTTCGGGGGACAGAGAATGAAAAACTGTTTTTT. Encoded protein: CATSRLRGTENEKLFF.

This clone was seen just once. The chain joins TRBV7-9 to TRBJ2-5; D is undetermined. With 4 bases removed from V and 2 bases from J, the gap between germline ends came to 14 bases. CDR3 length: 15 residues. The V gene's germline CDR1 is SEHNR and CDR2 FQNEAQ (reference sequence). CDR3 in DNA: TGTGCCAGCAGCTCCCTTGATACAGAACAAGAGACCCAGTACTTC. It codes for CASSSLDTEQETQYF.

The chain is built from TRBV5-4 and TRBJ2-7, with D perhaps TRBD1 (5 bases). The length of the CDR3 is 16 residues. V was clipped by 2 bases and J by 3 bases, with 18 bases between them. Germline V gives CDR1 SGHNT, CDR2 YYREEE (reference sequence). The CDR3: CASSFLGTGDNYEQYF. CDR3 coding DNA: TGTGCCAGCAGCTTTCTCGGCACAGGCGACAACTACGAGCAGTACTTC.

The CDR3: CASNLAGGGANSPLHF. CDR3 coding DNA: TGTGCCAGCAACCTAGCCGGGGGTGGCGCTAATTCACCCCTCCACTTT. V is TRBV7-2 and J is TRBJ1-6; D may be TRBD1 (5 bases). Trimming left V 7 bases short and J 6 bases short, with 19 bases between. Germline V gives CDR1 SGHTA, CDR2 FQGNSA. The CDR3 runs to 16 residues.

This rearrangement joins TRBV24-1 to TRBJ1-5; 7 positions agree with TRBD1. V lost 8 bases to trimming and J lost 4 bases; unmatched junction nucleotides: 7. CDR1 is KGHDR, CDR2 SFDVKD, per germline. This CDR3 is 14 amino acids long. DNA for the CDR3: TGTGCCACCATAAGACAGGGAGGAAATCAGCCCCAGCATTTT. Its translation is CATIRQGGNQPQHF.

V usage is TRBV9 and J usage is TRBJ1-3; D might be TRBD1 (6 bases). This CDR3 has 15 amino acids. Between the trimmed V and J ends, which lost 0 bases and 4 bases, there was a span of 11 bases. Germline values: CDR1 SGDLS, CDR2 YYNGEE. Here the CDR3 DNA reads TGTGCCAGCAGCGTAGGCGCAGGGACAGGAAACACCATATATTTT. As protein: CASSVGAGTGNTIYF.

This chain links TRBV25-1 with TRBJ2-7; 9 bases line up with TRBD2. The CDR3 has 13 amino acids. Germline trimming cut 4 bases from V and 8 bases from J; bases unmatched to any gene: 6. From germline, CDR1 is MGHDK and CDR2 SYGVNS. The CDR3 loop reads CASSGAGGLKQYF. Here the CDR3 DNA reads TGTGCCAGCAGTGGGGCGGGAGGGCTGAAGCAGTACTTC.

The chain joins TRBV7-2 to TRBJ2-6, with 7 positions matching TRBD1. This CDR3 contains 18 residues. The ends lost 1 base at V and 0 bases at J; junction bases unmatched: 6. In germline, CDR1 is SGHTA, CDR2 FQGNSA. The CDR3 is CASSLVGTANSGANVLTF. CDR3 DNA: TGTGCCAGCAGCTTAGTAGGGACAGCCAACTCTGGGGCCAACGTCCTGACTTTC.

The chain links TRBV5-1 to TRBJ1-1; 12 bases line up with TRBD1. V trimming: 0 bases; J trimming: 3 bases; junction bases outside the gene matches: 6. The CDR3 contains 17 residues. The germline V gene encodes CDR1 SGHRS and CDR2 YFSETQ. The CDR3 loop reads CASSLAGTGGLDTEAFF. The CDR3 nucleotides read TGCGCCAGCAGCTTGGCCGGGACAGGGGGCTTGGACACTGAAGCTTTCTTT.

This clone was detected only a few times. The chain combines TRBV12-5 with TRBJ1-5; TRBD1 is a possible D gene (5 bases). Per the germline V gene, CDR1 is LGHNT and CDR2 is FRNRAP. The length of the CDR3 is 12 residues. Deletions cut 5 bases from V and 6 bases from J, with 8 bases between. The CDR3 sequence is CASGRGFQPQHF. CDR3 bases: TGTGCTAGTGGTAGGGGTTTTCAGCCCCAGCATTTT.

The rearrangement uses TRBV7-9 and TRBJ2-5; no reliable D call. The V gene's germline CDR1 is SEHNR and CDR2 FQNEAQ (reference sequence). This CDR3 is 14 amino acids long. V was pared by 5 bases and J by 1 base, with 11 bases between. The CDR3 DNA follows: TGTGCCAGCAGCCGCTCAGAACGCCAAGAGACCCAGTACTTC. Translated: CASSRSERQETQYF.

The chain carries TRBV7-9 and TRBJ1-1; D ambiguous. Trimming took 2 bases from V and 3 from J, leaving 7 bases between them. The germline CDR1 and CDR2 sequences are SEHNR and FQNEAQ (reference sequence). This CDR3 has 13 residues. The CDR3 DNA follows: TGTGCCAGCAGCTTATTAGTGTACACTGAAGCTTTCTTT. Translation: CASSLLVYTEAFF.

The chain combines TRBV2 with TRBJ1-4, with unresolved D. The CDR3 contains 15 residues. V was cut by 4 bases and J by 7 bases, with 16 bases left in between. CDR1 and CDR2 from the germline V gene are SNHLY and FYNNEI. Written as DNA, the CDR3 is TGTGCCAGCAGTGGAAGGGTCCGAGGAGGTGAAAAACTGTTTTTT. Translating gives CASSGRVRGGEKLFF.